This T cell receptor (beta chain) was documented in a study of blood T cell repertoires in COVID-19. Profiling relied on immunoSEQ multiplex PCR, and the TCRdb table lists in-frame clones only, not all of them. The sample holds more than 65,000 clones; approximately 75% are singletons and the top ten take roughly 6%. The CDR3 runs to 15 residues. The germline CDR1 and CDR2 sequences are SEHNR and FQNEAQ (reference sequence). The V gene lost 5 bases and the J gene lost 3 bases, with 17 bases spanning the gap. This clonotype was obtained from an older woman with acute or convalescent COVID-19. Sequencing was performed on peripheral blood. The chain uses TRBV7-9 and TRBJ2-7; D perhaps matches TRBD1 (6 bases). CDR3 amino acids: CASSHPRQGIYEQYF. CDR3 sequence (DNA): TGTGCCAGCAGCCACCCCCGGCAGGGGATCTACGAGCAGTACTTC. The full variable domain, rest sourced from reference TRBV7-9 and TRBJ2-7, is DTGVSQNPRHKITKRGQNVTFRCDPISEHNRLYWYRQTLGQGPEFLTYFQNEAQLEKSRLLSDRFSAERPKGSFSTLEIQRTEQGDSAMYLCASSHPRQGIYEQYFGPGTRLTVT.